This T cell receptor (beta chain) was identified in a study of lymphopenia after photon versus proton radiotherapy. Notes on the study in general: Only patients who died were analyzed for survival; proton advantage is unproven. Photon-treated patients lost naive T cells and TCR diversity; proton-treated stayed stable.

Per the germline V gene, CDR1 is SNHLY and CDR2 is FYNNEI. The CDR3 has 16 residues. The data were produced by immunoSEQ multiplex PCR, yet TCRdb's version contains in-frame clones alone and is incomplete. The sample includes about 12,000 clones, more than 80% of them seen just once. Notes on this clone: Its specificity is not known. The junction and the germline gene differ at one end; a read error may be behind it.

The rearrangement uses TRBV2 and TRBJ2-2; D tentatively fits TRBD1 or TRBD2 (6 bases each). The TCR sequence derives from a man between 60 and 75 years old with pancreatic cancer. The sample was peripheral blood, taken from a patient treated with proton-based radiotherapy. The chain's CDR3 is CASSEALGGYTGEPFF. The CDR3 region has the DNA TGTGCCAGCAGTGAAGCGCTGGGGGGCTATACCGGGGAGCCGTTTTTT.